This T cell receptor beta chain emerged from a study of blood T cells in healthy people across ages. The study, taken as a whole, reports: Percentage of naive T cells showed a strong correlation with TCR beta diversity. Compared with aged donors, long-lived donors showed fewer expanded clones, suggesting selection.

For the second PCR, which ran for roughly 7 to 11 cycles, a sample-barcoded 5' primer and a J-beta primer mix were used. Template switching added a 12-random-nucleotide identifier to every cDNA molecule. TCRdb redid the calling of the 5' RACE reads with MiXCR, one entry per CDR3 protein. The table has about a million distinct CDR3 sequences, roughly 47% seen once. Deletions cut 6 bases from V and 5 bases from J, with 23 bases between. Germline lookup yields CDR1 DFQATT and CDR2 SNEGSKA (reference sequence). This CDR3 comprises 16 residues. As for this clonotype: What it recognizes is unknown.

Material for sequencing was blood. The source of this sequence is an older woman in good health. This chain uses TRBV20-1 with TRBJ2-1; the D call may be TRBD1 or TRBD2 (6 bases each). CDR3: CSAIGGAQTKNNEQFF. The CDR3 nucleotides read TGCAGTGCAATCGGGGGCGCCCAGACGAAGAACAATGAGCAGTTCTTC.